These 4 T cell receptor beta chains originate from one sample sequenced in a study of T-cell memory formation after mild COVID-19. In TCRdb, the 5' RACE reads were re-called with MiXCR into one record per CDR3 protein. This table holds roughly 400,000 distinct CDR3 sequences, about 15% found once. The sample comprised PBMCs or a T cell subset sorted from them (not recorded which). These receptor sequences come from a man younger than 30 who had mild COVID-19 (a few samples of this study predate the infection). Cell type and time point are not known.

In its sample, this clonotype was seen once. The chain carries TRBV10-3 and TRBJ2-3; 10 nucleotides agree with TRBD1. V shed 4 bases, J shed 5 bases, and the junction held 6 bases outside the gene matches. CDR1 ENHRY and CDR2 SYGVKD come from the germline V gene. The CDR3 has 15 amino acids. The CDR3 DNA reads as TGTGCCATCAGTGGGGGGACAGGGGAGAGAGATACGCAGTATTTT. Translating gives CAISGGTGERDTQYF.

This clonotype appeared a few times. The rearrangement links TRBV27 to TRBJ2-7, with 9 positions matching TRBD1. The CDR3 spans 15 residues. V trimming: 4 bases; J trimming: 3 bases; junction bases outside the gene matches: 7. The germline V gene encodes CDR1 MNHEY and CDR2 SMNVEV (reference sequence). In nucleotides, the CDR3 is TGTGCCAGCAGTTCTCGTCCGGGACAGGGCTACGAGCAGTACTTC. This gives the protein CASSSRPGQGYEQYF.

There are many counts of this clonotype. The J gene is TRBJ2-1, the V gene TRBV5-1; 10 bases agree with TRBD2. V was pared by 0 bases and J by 8 bases, with 2 bases of the junction left unmatched. This CDR3 region has 14 residues. Looked up from germline, CDR1 is SGHRS and CDR2 is YFSETQ. The CDR3 DNA reads as TGCGCCAGCAGCTTGGTCCTAGCGGGGGATGAGCAGTTCTTC. Translated, it gives CASSLVLAGDEQFF.

This clonotype was picked up a small number of times. The gene calls are TRBV25-1 and TRBJ2-7; D call uncertain. The V gene's germline CDR1 is MGHDK and CDR2 SYGVNS. The CDR3 is 11 residues long. V gave up 0 bases and J gave up 6 bases, with 3 bases separating them. CDR3 region: CASSEYLEQYF. The CDR3 DNA reads as TGTGCCAGCAGTGAATACCTCGAGCAGTACTTC.